This record looks at one T cell receptor (beta chain) sequence and its context. This specimen comes from a study of blood T cell repertoires in COVID-19. Germline assignment: CDR1 SGHKS and CDR2 YYEKEE (reference sequence). The CDR3 totals 14 residues. The V end was cut by 1 base, the J end by 0 bases, with 5 bases between. Repertoires were generated with immunoSEQ multiplex PCR, while TCRdb's copy carries only in-frame clones and drops some. Among more than 90,000 clones listed, 80% to 85% were seen once. The rearrangement uses TRBV5-5 and TRBJ1-5; D is ambiguous. Specimen: peripheral blood. This sequence was found in a man aged 60 to 69 with acute or convalescent COVID-19. The CDR3 is CASSLYGSNQPQHF. The CDR3, as DNA: TGTGCCAGCAGCTTGTACGGTAGCAATCAGCCCCAGCATTTT. Full variable domain (rest looked up from reference TRBV5-5 and TRBJ1-5): DAGVTQSPTHLIKTRGQQVTLRCSPISGHKSVSWYQQVLGQGPQFIFQYYEKEERGRGNFPDRFSARQFPNYSSELNVNALLLGDSALYLCASSLYGSNQPQHFGDGTRLSIL.